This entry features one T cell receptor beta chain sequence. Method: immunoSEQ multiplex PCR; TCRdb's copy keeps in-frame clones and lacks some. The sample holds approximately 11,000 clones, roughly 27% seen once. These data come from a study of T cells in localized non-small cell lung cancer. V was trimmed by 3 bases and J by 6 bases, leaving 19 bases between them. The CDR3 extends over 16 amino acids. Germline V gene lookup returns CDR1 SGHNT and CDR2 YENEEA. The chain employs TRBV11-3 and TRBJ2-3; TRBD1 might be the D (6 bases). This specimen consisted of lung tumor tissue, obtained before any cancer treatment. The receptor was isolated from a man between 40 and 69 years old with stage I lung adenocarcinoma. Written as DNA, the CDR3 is TGTGCCAGCAGCTTTTCGCTAGAGAGGGGGTTGGATACGCAGTATTTT. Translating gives CASSFSLERGLDTQYF.